Listed below are T cell receptor beta chains from one sample, sequenced in a study of response to subunit inactivated influenza vaccine. TCRdb reanalysed the RT-PCR reads using MiXCR and keeps one entry per CDR3 protein. Of some 200,000 distinct CDR3 sequences listed, around 12% are singletons. These same records also appear under a second study, on T cells expressing NK-cell markers.

Sequences were derived from CD8+ T cells sorted from PBMCs, sampled 12 days after vaccination. Receptor source: a man in his forties or fifties who received an inactivated influenza vaccine. The CDR3 runs from the conserved cysteine through the conserved F or W. D genes are given only for firm matches. The size field is filled for only some rows; it gives once, few, many or a size class.

j_gene,d_gene,abundance,v_gene,CDR3aa,CDR3nt
TRBJ2-5,TRBD2,few,TRBV27,CASSRLAGGETQYF,TGTGCCAGCAGTCGTCTGGCGGGAGGGGAGACCCAGTACTTC
TRBJ2-7,NA,NA,TRBV28,CASSLGSGVLSRGTYEQYF,TGTGCCAGCAGTTTGGGGTCAGGGGTTTTGTCTCGTGGAACCTACGAGCAGTACTTC
TRBJ1-5,TRBD1,NA,TRBV25-1,CASSESEQGVWAGDQPQHF,TGTGCCAGCAGTGAATCAGAACAGGGGGTATGGGCAGGGGATCAGCCCCAGCATTTT
TRBJ2-2,NA,few,TRBV6-2/TRBV6-3,CASSYPEVKSTGELFF,TGTGCCAGCAGTTACCCCGAGGTTAAGAGCACCGGGGAGCTGTTTTTT
TRBJ2-3,NA,NA,TRBV6-1,CASRGQPTDTQYF,TGTGCCAGCAGGGGGCAGCCCACAGATACGCAGTATTTT
TRBJ1-4,NA,NA,TRBV7-8,CASSSSRRANEKLFF,TGTGCCAGCAGCTCGTCCCGGAGGGCTAATGAAAAACTGTTTTTT
TRBJ1-2,NA,NA,TRBV7-2,CASSPIGYGYTF,TGTGCCAGCAGCCCCATCGGGTATGGCTACACCTTC
TRBJ2-3,TRBD1,NA,TRBV15,CATSTGQDRADTQYF,TGTGCCACCAGCACTGGACAGGATCGCGCAGATACGCAGTATTTT
TRBJ2-3,NA,few,TRBV28,CASSLVYGANTDTQYF,TGTGCCAGCAGTTTGGTATATGGAGCCAACACAGATACGCAGTATTTT
TRBJ2-1,NA,NA,TRBV5-4,CASSLDPNNEQFF,TGTGCCAGCAGCTTGGATCCTAACAATGAGCAGTTCTTC
TRBJ2-2,NA,NA,TRBV4-3,CASSQDSGNTGELFF,TGCGCCAGCAGCCAAGATTCGGGGAACACCGGGGAGCTGTTTTTT
TRBJ1-4,NA,NA,TRBV9,CASSVAGASGEKLFF,TGTGCCAGCAGCGTAGCAGGGGCGTCTGGTGAAAAACTGTTTTTT
TRBJ2-3,NA,NA,TRBV4-3,CASSQDTVSPRPDTQYF,TGCGCCAGCAGCCAAGACACCGTTTCCCCACGGCCGGATACGCAGTATTTT
TRBJ2-2,TRBD2,NA,TRBV7-9,CASTGTSGRSPGELFF,TGTGCCAGCACCGGGACTAGCGGGAGGTCCCCCGGGGAGCTGTTTTTT
TRBJ2-2,TRBD2,many,TRBV15,CATSRSGGYTGELFF,TGTGCCACCAGCAGAAGCGGGGGGTACACCGGGGAGCTGTTTTTT